Reported below is one T cell receptor beta chain. This entry is derived from a study of blood T cell repertoires in COVID-19. Study-level information: Sites across the United States, Italy and Spain contributed samples from acute and convalescent COVID-19. Sources were T cells, B-cell-depleted T cells, or PBMCs; the material itself was cDNA or gDNA.

Trimming pared 5 bases from V and 4 bases from J, leaving 17 bases between. CDR3 length: 14 amino acids. CDR1 SQVTM and CDR2 ANQGSEA come from the germline V gene. In the original processing: The assay estimated nucleated cells by amplifying reference gene primers. Produced via immunoSEQ multiplex PCR; TCRdb's table is partial and in-frame only. Clone size and the V and J calls come from that table; the DNA yielded D and trimming. The sample shows approximately 470,000 clones, around 85% of them seen only once. The clonotype was recovered from a human donor in a cohort sampled during active COVID-19. This sequence joins TRBV29-1 and TRBJ1-1; a possible D gene is TRBD1 (6 bases). Sequencing input: peripheral blood. In nucleotides, the CDR3 is TGCAGCGTTACACAGGGTCCGCTTGCCACTGAAGCTTTCTTT. Its protein product is CSVTQGPLATEAFF.